These 29 T cell receptor beta chains share one sample of origin, sequenced in a study of CD8 T cells in ankylosing spondylitis. These TCRs' antigens remain unknown. Study-wide points: Characteristic of ankylosing spondylitis blood, it appeared, was a TCR beta motif comprising roughly 8 highly homologous variants.

TCRdb recomputed calls from the 5' RACE reads with MiXCR, one row per CDR3 protein. The sample carries about 330,000 distinct CDR3 sequences, 7% to 9% recorded once. Sequencing was done on a sample of blood, either unsorted or a sorted T cell fraction (not recorded which). The source of these receptors is a male donor with ankylosing spondylitis.

This clonotype came up a few times. This chain uses TRBV5-1 with TRBJ1-4, with 8 positions matching TRBD1. CDR3 length: 14 amino acids. The J segment lost 7 bases and the V segment lost 5 bases, leaving 7 bases of the junction unmatched. The germline V gene has CDR1 SGHRS and CDR2 YFSETQ. In DNA, the CDR3 is TGCGCCAGCAGAACCGGGACAGGCATTGAAAAACTGTTTTTT. Its translation is CASRTGTGIEKLFF.

In this sample, this clonotype turned up a few times. The gene calls are TRBV18 and TRBJ2-3; D is unresolved. This CDR3 has 13 residues. Per germline, CDR1 KGHSH and CDR2 LQKENI. V dropped 4 bases and J dropped 2 bases, with 7 bases sitting between them. CDR3 sequence: CASSRIHTDTQYF. CDR3 in DNA: TGTGCCAGCTCACGTATTCACACAGATACGCAGTATTTT.

This clonotype has at least ten counts. In DNA form, the CDR3 reads TGTGCCAGCAGCTCCACAGATGATCTTTATAATTCACCCCTCCACTTT. Protein product: CASSSTDDLYNSPLHF. The genes are TRBV7-9 and TRBJ1-6; D is ambiguous. The ends were cut back, 4 bases at V and 4 bases at J, with 14 bases in the middle. Looked up from germline, CDR1 is SEHNR and CDR2 is FQNEAQ (reference sequence). The CDR3 covers 16 residues.

The CDR3 region has the DNA TGTGCCATCAGTGACTCGGGACAGGTCACAGATACGCAGTATTTT. Translation: CAISDSGQVTDTQYF. The gene calls are TRBV10-3 and TRBJ2-3; 8 bases match TRBD1. The CDR3 covers 15 residues. Germline-derived CDR1 and CDR2 are ENHRY and SYGVKD. With V trimmed by 3 bases and J by 2 bases, 4 bases remained unmatched.

This clonotype was counted only a few times. This rearrangement joins TRBV20-1 to TRBJ2-3; TRBD2 aligns across 10 bases. Germline V lookup: CDR1 DFQATT, CDR2 SNEGSKA (reference sequence). V shed 5 bases and J 4 bases; nucleotides not matched to a gene: 6. This CDR3 is 14 amino acids long. Written as DNA, the CDR3 is TGCAGTGCTGAGCGGGAGGGCCTCTCAGATACGCAGTATTTT. It encodes CSAEREGLSDTQYF.

This chain uses TRBV28 with TRBJ2-6; no clear D gene. Trimming pared 4 bases from V and 0 bases from J, leaving 7 bases between. The CDR3 loop spans 15 amino acids. Per the germline V gene, CDR1 is MDHEN and CDR2 is SYDVKM. In DNA form, the CDR3 reads TGTGCCAGCAGTTCACCGAGCTCTGGGGCCAACGTCCTGACTTTC. Translated, it gives CASSSPSSGANVLTF.

The J gene is TRBJ2-2, the V gene TRBV7-2; D unresolved. The CDR3 consists of 15 residues. The germline V gene encodes CDR1 SGHTA and CDR2 FQGNSA. The V and J ends lost 5 bases and 2 bases respectively, with 12 bases between them. CDR3 protein: CASSPLLGNTGELFF. Written as DNA, the CDR3 is TGTGCCAGCAGCCCGTTGCTGGGAAACACCGGGGAGCTGTTTTTT.

This clonotype was observed a handful of times. The chain is built from TRBV29-1 and TRBJ2-6; weak D call: TRBD1 (5 bases). Germline assignment: CDR1 SQVTM and CDR2 ANQGSEA. The CDR3 has 13 amino acids. V shed 7 bases and J shed 2 bases, with 9 bases lying between them. CDR3: CSARQTGANVLTF. DNA of the CDR3: TGCAGCGCCCGACAGACTGGGGCCAACGTCCTGACTTTC.

This clonotype was observed a handful of times. The V gene is TRBV29-1, the J gene TRBJ2-7, with TRBD2 identical over 9 bases. Germline CDR1 is SQVTM and CDR2 is ANQGSEA. CDR3 size: 13 residues. V shed 5 bases and J 4 bases; nucleotides not matched to a gene: 6. The CDR3 DNA reads as TGCAGCGTTCGTAGCGGGAGTTGGTACGAGCAGTACTTC. This gives the protein CSVRSGSWYEQYF.

Only a few counts were recorded for this clonotype. This chain links TRBV7-2 with TRBJ2-1, with 10 positions matching TRBD1. The germline V gene has CDR1 SGHTA and CDR2 FQGNSA. V dropped 5 bases and J dropped 8; count of bases not matched to a gene: 6. The CDR3 extends over 14 amino acids. The CDR3 coding sequence is TGTGCCAGCAGCCAGAGACAGGGGGCCTATGAGCAGTTCTTC. It translates to CASSQRQGAYEQFF.

The chain is built from TRBV4-3 and TRBJ2-7; D is undetermined. This CDR3 spans 12 amino acids. V was clipped by 1 base and J by 3 bases, with 4 bases between them. Germline V lookup: CDR1 LGHNA, CDR2 YSLEER. The CDR3 DNA reads TGCGCCAGCAGCCAAGGACGCTACGAGCAGTACTTC. This translates into CASSQGRYEQYF.

This clonotype was counted only a few times. The chain joins TRBV20-1 to TRBJ2-7; weak D call: TRBD2 (5 bases). V was clipped by 3 bases and J by 3 bases, with 15 bases between them. CDR1 DFQATT and CDR2 SNEGSKA come from the germline V gene (reference sequence). The CDR3 is made up of 14 amino acids. CDR3 sequence reads: CSASPYEGNYEQYF. In nucleotides, the CDR3 is TGCAGTGCTAGCCCTTATGAGGGAAACTACGAGCAGTACTTC.

This clonotype was picked up a small number of times. V is TRBV4-1 and J is TRBJ2-7; the match to TRBD2 covers 7 bases. Trimming cost V 3 bases and J 5 bases; bases outside gene matches: 7. There are 14 residues in the CDR3. Germline V gene lookup returns CDR1 MGHRA and CDR2 YSYEKL. This CDR3 is CASSQGRGSHEQYF. The CDR3 DNA follows: TGCGCCAGCAGCCAGGGCCGCGGGAGCCACGAGCAGTACTTC.

This clonotype was detected many times. The chain combines TRBV7-2 with TRBJ2-3; D uncertain. V dropped 5 bases and J dropped 2 bases, with 5 bases sitting between them. CDR1 and CDR2 from the germline V gene are SGHTA and FQGNSA. This CDR3 contains 12 residues. As DNA, the CDR3 is TGTGCCAGCAGCCAGACCACAGATACGCAGTATTTT. Translation gives CASSQTTDTQYF.

V and J are TRBV7-9 and TRBJ1-4; D uncertain. The CDR3 extends over 12 amino acids. Germline lookup yields CDR1 SEHNR and CDR2 FQNEAQ (reference sequence). Between the trimmed V and J ends, which lost 3 bases and 3 bases, there was a span of 2 bases. The CDR3 protein is CASSFANEKLFF. DNA of the CDR3: TGTGCCAGCAGCTTTGCTAATGAAAAACTGTTTTTT.

This clonotype was observed a few times. The J gene is TRBJ2-2, the V gene TRBV27; 14 positions agree with TRBD2. Trimming took 5 bases from V and 7 from J; bases not matched to a gene: 9. The CDR3 extends over 17 amino acids. The germline V gene encodes CDR1 MNHEY and CDR2 SMNVEV (reference sequence). The CDR3 loop reads CASSGWGLAGEDGELFF. In DNA, the CDR3 is TGTGCCAGCAGTGGTTGGGGACTAGCGGGAGAAGACGGGGAGCTGTTTTTT.

V usage is TRBV7-9 and J usage is TRBJ2-2; perhaps TRBD1 as D (6 bases). CDR1 and CDR2 (germline): SEHNR, FQNEAQ (reference sequence). The CDR3 length is 15 residues. Trimming cost V 3 bases and J 2 bases, with 10 bases left between them. DNA for the CDR3: TGTGCCAGCAGCTTTGTACAGGGTAACACCGGGGAGCTGTTTTTT. Its protein is CASSFVQGNTGELFF.

This clonotype came up a few times. This chain links TRBV25-1 with TRBJ2-3; D perhaps matches TRBD1 (7 bases). With 10 bases removed from V and 3 bases from J, the gap between germline ends came to 17 bases. CDR1 is MGHDK and CDR2 is SYGVNS in the germline V gene. CDR3 length: 14 amino acids. The CDR3 sequence: CATSQGGGTDTQYF. The CDR3 bases are TGTGCCACCTCCCAGGGGGGCGGGACAGATACGCAGTATTTT.

There are many counts of this clonotype. This chain uses TRBV12-3 or TRBV12-4 with TRBJ2-1; no definite D call. The CDR3 consists of 15 residues. The germline V and J ends were trimmed by 5 bases and 0 bases, with 11 bases remaining between them. The CDR3 protein is CASSLTASSYNEQFF. CDR3 bases: TGTGCCAGCAGTCTTACGGCGTCCTCCTACAATGAGCAGTTCTTC.

This clonotype was recorded a few times. The CDR3 reads CASSVRDRGTDTQYF. The CDR3 nucleotides read TGCGCCAGCAGCGTCCGGGACAGGGGCACAGATACGCAGTATTTT. The chain combines TRBV5-1 with TRBJ2-3; TRBD1 matches 9 bases. Trimming cost V 4 bases and J 1 base; bases outside gene matches: 4. Per germline, CDR1 SGHRS and CDR2 YFSETQ. This CDR3 has 15 residues.

This clonotype was found a few times. The chain combines TRBV15 with TRBJ2-3, with D perhaps TRBD2 (6 bases). Per germline, CDR1 LNHNV and CDR2 YYDKDF (reference sequence). The CDR3 is made up of 17 amino acids. V was pared by 3 bases and J by 0 bases, with 16 bases between. CDR3 residues: CATSSARDSTSTDTQYF. The CDR3 region has the DNA TGTGCCACCAGCAGTGCTAGGGACTCGACTAGCACAGATACGCAGTATTTT.

This clonotype appeared a few times. This rearrangement joins TRBV11-2 to TRBJ2-3, with 7 nucleotides matching TRBD1. V gave up 5 bases and J gave up 7 bases; unmatched junction bases: 9. This CDR3 is 14 amino acids long. In germline, CDR1 is SGHAT, CDR2 FQNNGV. Here the CDR3 reads CASSLPGQTNTQYF. The CDR3 nucleotides are TGTGCCAGCAGCCTCCCGGGACAGACAAATACGCAGTATTTT.

This clonotype was observed many times. The chain has TRBV20-1 and TRBJ2-1, with 11 bases lining up with TRBD2. The J segment lost 0 bases and the V segment lost 5 bases, leaving 6 bases of the junction unmatched. From germline, CDR1 is DFQATT and CDR2 SNEGSKA (reference sequence). The CDR3 has 16 amino acids. This chain's CDR3 is CSALTSGSFSYNEQFF. Here the CDR3 DNA reads TGCAGTGCTTTAACTAGCGGGAGTTTCTCCTACAATGAGCAGTTCTTC.

This chain connects TRBV7-2 to TRBJ2-3, with D unclear. The CDR3 is 12 amino acids. In germline, CDR1 is SGHTA, CDR2 FQGNSA. Between the trimmed V and J ends, which lost 5 bases and 14 bases, there was a span of 17 bases. The CDR3 here is CASSVGSQVLYF. Written as DNA, the CDR3 is TGTGCCAGCAGCGTAGGGTCACAAGTCCTGTATTTT.

The chain employs TRBV7-3 and TRBJ2-2; D not certain. The CDR3 extends over 13 amino acids. Trimming stripped 4 bases from V and 1 base from J, with 4 bases between. Per the germline V gene, CDR1 is SGHTA and CDR2 is FQGTGA. The CDR3: CASSWKNTGELFF. Here the CDR3 DNA reads TGTGCCAGCAGCTGGAAGAACACCGGGGAGCTGTTTTTT.

This clonotype was observed many times. V is TRBV29-1 and J is TRBJ2-1, with a tentative D call TRBD2 (6 bases). The CDR3 covers 14 residues. The germline CDR1 and CDR2 sequences are SQVTM and ANQGSEA. Trimming pared 8 bases from V and 3 bases from J, leaving 17 bases between. DNA of the CDR3: TGCAGCTCTGACGGAGGGAGGCACTACAATGAGCAGTTCTTC. It translates to CSSDGGRHYNEQFF.

This chain joins TRBV29-1 and TRBJ2-2; 9 nucleotides line up with TRBD1. V gave up 5 bases and J gave up 3 bases; unmatched junction bases: 4. The CDR3 contains 14 residues. Per germline, CDR1 SQVTM and CDR2 ANQGSEA. This chain's CDR3 is CSVLRDRDTGELFF. The CDR3 nucleotides are TGCAGCGTTCTCCGGGACAGGGACACCGGGGAGCTGTTTTTT.

V is TRBV2 and J is TRBJ2-3, with D possibly called TRBD1 or TRBD2 (5 bases each). Trimming removed 4 bases at V and 6 bases at J, with 17 bases between. The germline V gene encodes CDR1 SNHLY and CDR2 FYNNEI. There are 15 residues in the CDR3. This CDR3 reads CASSVHGTSADTQYF. CDR3 nucleotide sequence: TGTGCCAGCAGTGTGCACGGGACGTCGGCGGATACGCAGTATTTT.

This clonotype was seen a handful of times. The chain carries TRBV6-1 and TRBJ1-1, with 10 bases that match TRBD1. CDR3 size: 14 residues. V trimming: 7 bases; J trimming: 7 bases; junction bases outside the gene matches: 9. Germline V gene lookup returns CDR1 MNHNS and CDR2 SASEGT. The CDR3 loop reads CASNQPGTGVEAFF. The CDR3 DNA reads as TGTGCCAGCAACCAGCCCGGGACAGGGGTTGAAGCTTTCTTT.